A single sample gave rise to the 17 T cell receptor beta chains below, sequenced in a study of T cell responses to AZD1222 COVID-19 vaccine. Produced via immunoSEQ multiplex PCR; TCRdb's table is partial and in-frame only. Among some 150,000 clones listed, almost 85% were seen once. This sample comprised peripheral blood, obtained 28 days after the second dose of the MenACWY control vaccine. These receptors were obtained from an adult who received the MenACWY meningococcal vaccine as a control.

Only a few counts were recorded for this clone. The chain has TRBV29-1 and TRBJ1-2; no firm D call. Trimming shortened V by 1 base and J by 4 bases, and 7 bases separated the two germline ends. The CDR3 covers 12 residues. Germline V gives CDR1 SQVTM, CDR2 ANQGSEA. The CDR3 DNA is TGCAGCGTTGAAGGCGGGGTCTATGGCTACACCTTC. It specifies CSVEGGVYGYTF.

V gene TRBV18 combines with J gene TRBJ2-5; no clear D gene. The CDR3 is made up of 14 amino acids. Trimming left V 3 bases short and J 3 bases short, with 11 bases between. Germline assignment: CDR1 KGHSH and CDR2 LQKENI. Written as DNA, the CDR3 is TGTGCCAGCTCACCCCTGGTCGGCGAAGAGACCCAGTACTTC. Its translation is CASSPLVGEETQYF.

The rearrangement joins TRBV2 to TRBJ1-5; unclear D gene. The CDR3 length is 14 residues. V lost 1 base to trimming and J lost 5 bases, with 9 bases between them. The V gene's germline CDR1 is SNHLY and CDR2 FYNNEI. CDR3 residues: CASSEVAADQPQHF. CDR3 DNA: TGTGCCAGCAGTGAAGTGGCAGCCGATCAGCCCCAGCATTTT.

This sequence joins TRBV11-1 and TRBJ2-5; the D is unclear. Germline lookup yields CDR1 SGHAT and CDR2 FQDESV (reference sequence). V lost 4 bases and J lost 5, with 11 bases in between. The CDR3 totals 13 residues. In DNA form, the CDR3 reads TGTGCCAGCAGCTCTGCCCGGTGGGAGACCCAGTACTTC. It encodes CASSSARWETQYF.

CDR3 nucleotide sequence: TGTGCCAGCAGCGTAGATGGGGTTCGAGTTGAGCAGTTCTTC. This gives the protein CASSVDGVRVEQFF. The chain links TRBV9 to TRBJ2-1; D remains ambiguous. V lost 0 bases, J lost 9 bases, and 13 bases lay in between. Germline-derived CDR1 and CDR2 are SGDLS and YYNGEE. The CDR3 runs 14 residues.

This clone was detected only once. The chain uses TRBV14 and TRBJ1-3, with 7 nucleotides matching TRBD1. Germline-derived CDR1 and CDR2 are SGHDN and FVKESK. V was pared by 5 bases and J by 0 bases, with 1 base of the junction left unmatched. There are 14 residues in the CDR3. The CDR3: CASSNRGSGNTIYF. In nucleotides, the CDR3 is TGTGCCAGCAGCAACAGGGGCTCTGGAAACACCATATATTTT.

The chain recombines TRBV11-1 with TRBJ2-1; D call uncertain. This CDR3 is 12 amino acids long. V shed 4 bases and J shed 4 bases, with 5 bases lying between them. Germline CDR1 SGHAT, CDR2 FQDESV (reference sequence). The CDR3 protein is CASSSVYNEQFF. In nucleotides, the CDR3 is TGTGCCAGCAGCTCGGTTTACAATGAGCAGTTCTTC.

The V gene is TRBV24-1, the J gene TRBJ1-4, with 10 bases that match TRBD1. Looked up from germline, CDR1 is KGHDR and CDR2 is SFDVKD. This CDR3 comprises 15 residues. The V gene end was trimmed by 9 bases and the J gene end by 6 bases; junction bases not matched to a gene: 9. The CDR3 DNA is TGTGCCACCCAGAAGGCCGGGACAGGGGATGAAAAACTGTTTTTT. Its translation is CATQKAGTGDEKLFF.

This clone occurred a few times. The chain employs TRBV25-1 and TRBJ2-2, with 10 bases that match TRBD1. CDR3 length: 16 residues. J gave up 6 bases and V 7 bases, and 11 bases lay outside the gene matches. The germline gives CDR1 MGHDK, CDR2 SYGVNS. The DNA of the CDR3 is TGTGCCAGCACCCCCGACAGGGGGCTAATCGCCGGGGAGCTGTTTTTT. Translation: CASTPDRGLIAGELFF.

The chain is built from TRBV19 and TRBJ1-1; no clear D. Germline assignment: CDR1 LNHDA and CDR2 SQIVND (reference sequence). The CDR3 contains 14 residues. The ends were cut back, 7 bases at V and 3 bases at J, with 15 bases in the middle. CDR3 nucleotides: TGTGCCAGTACTCCCCAGCCGGATTACACTGAAGCTTTCTTT. Protein sequence: CASTPQPDYTEAFF.

This clone occurred a few times. V gene TRBV14 combines with J gene TRBJ1-2; D not certain. Germline V gene sequence: CDR1 SGHDN, CDR2 FVKESK. V was trimmed by 2 bases and J by 8 bases, leaving 12 bases between them. The CDR3 is made up of 13 amino acids. The CDR3 is CASSQSAVGGYTF. CDR3 coding DNA: TGTGCCAGCAGCCAAAGTGCCGTCGGGGGCTACACCTTC.

The rearrangement uses TRBV3-1 (or the pseudogene TRBV3-2) and TRBJ1-2; TRBD1 matches at 7 bases. This CDR3 comprises 15 residues. In germline, CDR1 is LGHDT, CDR2 YNNKEL (reference sequence). Unmatched junction bases numbered 9, after V lost 0 bases and J lost 8 bases. The CDR3 DNA reads as TGTGCCAGCAGCCAAGATCTGGCAGGGGGTCGGGGCTACACCTTC. Translation gives CASSQDLAGGRGYTF.

CDR3 protein: CASSVRTSGGGGTDTQYF. DNA for the CDR3: TGTGCCAGCAGCGTCCGGACTAGCGGGGGGGGTGGCACAGATACGCAGTATTTT. The chain links TRBV9 to TRBJ2-3; 15 bases are shared with TRBD2. Germline V gives CDR1 SGDLS, CDR2 YYNGEE. V trimming: 2 bases; J trimming: 1 base; junction bases outside the gene matches: 5. The CDR3 is 18 amino acids.

The V gene is TRBV6-6, the J gene TRBJ1-1; possibly TRBD1 for D (5 bases). CDR1 MNHNY and CDR2 SVGAGI come from the germline V gene (reference sequence). The CDR3 length is 15 residues. V was cut by 2 bases and J by 2 bases, with 12 bases left in between. The CDR3 DNA reads as TGTGCCAGCAGTTACACGGGGCAGGGCAACACTGAAGCTTTCTTT. This codes for CASSYTGQGNTEAFF.

V gene TRBV28 combines with J gene TRBJ2-7; 10 bases agree with TRBD2. Germline values: CDR1 MDHEN, CDR2 SYDVKM. J gave up 7 bases and V 8 bases, and 8 bases lay outside the gene matches. This CDR3 spans 13 amino acids. The CDR3 DNA reads as TGTGCCAGCCAGAGCGGGGGGGCCGGTGAGCAGTACGTC. It encodes CASQSGGAGEQYV.

This chain links TRBV21-1 with TRBJ2-7; TRBD2 is the table's D call and was not checked against the DNA. TRBV21-1 is deemed a pseudogene. The CDR3 totals 14 residues. The CDR3 DNA sequence: TGTGCCAGCAGGAAGGGACTAGCGTCCTACGAGCAGTACTTC. This gives the protein CASRKGLASYEQYF.

This chain links TRBV5-8 with TRBJ2-5; 10 bases line up with TRBD1. V was clipped by 3 bases and J by 5 bases; unmatched bases: 16. Germline V gene data show CDR1 as SGHTS and CDR2 as YDEGEE. CDR3 length: 18 residues. The CDR3 nucleotides are TGTGCCAGCAGCTCCACTCCTTGGGGACAGGGGTTCTTCGAGACCCAGTACTTC. Translation: CASSSTPWGQGFFETQYF.